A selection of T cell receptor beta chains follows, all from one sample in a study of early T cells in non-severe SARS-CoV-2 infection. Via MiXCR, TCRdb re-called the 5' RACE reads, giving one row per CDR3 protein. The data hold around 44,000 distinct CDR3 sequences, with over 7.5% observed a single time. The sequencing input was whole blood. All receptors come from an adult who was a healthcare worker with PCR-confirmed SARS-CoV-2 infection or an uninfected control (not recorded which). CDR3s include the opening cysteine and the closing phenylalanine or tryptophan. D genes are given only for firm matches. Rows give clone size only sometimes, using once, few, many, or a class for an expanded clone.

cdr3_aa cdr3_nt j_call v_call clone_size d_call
CASRPGAGAQYF TGTGCCAGCAGACCGGGGGCCGGGGCCCAGTACTTC TRBJ2-5 TRBV6-6 many NA
CASSLDGTNEQYF TGTGCCAGCAGCTTAGACGGGACAAACGAGCAGTACTTC TRBJ2-7 TRBV7-9 NA NA
CASSFRVLGTEAFF TGTGCCAGCAGCTTCAGGGTTCTGGGCACTGAAGCTTTCTTT TRBJ1-1 TRBV7-2 few NA
CASSRGQGAVFHEKLFF TGTGCCAGCAGCAGGGGGCAGGGGGCCGTTTTTCATGAAAAACTGTTTTTT TRBJ1-4 TRBV7-2 many TRBD1
CAISESLKTDTQYF TGTGCCATCAGTGAGTCTCTGAAGACCGATACGCAGTATTTT TRBJ2-3 TRBV10-3 NA NA
CASRGMTSGSTGELFF TGTGCCAGCAGGGGAATGACTAGCGGGAGCACCGGGGAGCTGTTTTTT TRBJ2-2 TRBV6-5 few TRBD2
CASRPGPGGPLDEQYF TGTGCCAGCAGACCCGGGCCCGGGGGGCCGCTTGACGAGCAGTACTTC TRBJ2-7 TRBV7-2 NA NA
CASSQDGGQGLTTSGYNEQFF TGCGCCAGCAGCCAAGATGGAGGACAGGGACTCACGACTAGCGGATACAATGAGCAGTTCTTC TRBJ2-1 TRBV4-1 many NA
CSVVTKYEQYF TGCAGCGTTGTGACAAAATACGAGCAGTACTTC TRBJ2-7 TRBV29-1 many NA
CATSRDMGSGSPRSTDTQYF TGTGCCACCAGCAGAGATATGGGTAGCGGGAGTCCCCGGAGCACAGATACGCAGTATTTT TRBJ2-3 TRBV15 NA TRBD2
CASRPAGTYGYTF TGTGCCAGCAGGCCCGCGGGTACTTATGGCTACACCTTC TRBJ1-2 TRBV12-3/TRBV12-4 many NA
CASSLVGGRAKETQYF TGTGCCAGCAGCTTAGTCGGCGGGAGGGCAAAGGAGACCCAGTACTTC TRBJ2-5 TRBV7-6 many TRBD2
CASSIAQTGANGYTF TGTGCCAGTAGTATCGCACAGACAGGGGCGAATGGCTACACCTTC TRBJ1-2 TRBV19 NA TRBD1
CASSPGGSEGTQYF TGTGCCAGCAGTCCGGGGGGCTCCGAGGGCACGCAGTATTTT TRBJ2-3 TRBV28 NA NA
CASSPTGSSGEQYF TGTGCCAGTAGTCCGACAGGATCCTCTGGCGAGCAGTACTTC TRBJ2-7 TRBV19 NA NA
CASSQESLAAF TGTGCCAGCAGCCAAGAAAGCTTAGCGGCTTTT TRBJ2-3 TRBV3-1 NA NA
CASSFDGQETQYF TGTGCCAGCAGCTTCGACGGACAAGAGACCCAGTACTTC TRBJ2-5 TRBV11-3 few NA
CASSLGTGVNEQFF TGTGCCAGCAGCTTGGGGACAGGGGTCAATGAGCAGTTCTTC TRBJ2-1 TRBV5-6 NA TRBD1
CASSLVLNSPLHF TGTGCCAGCAGTTTAGTGCTAAATTCACCCCTCCACTTT TRBJ1-6 TRBV12-3/TRBV12-4 few NA
CASSFIRGRGYGYTF TGTGCCAGCAGTTTCATTCGGGGGCGCGGCTATGGCTACACCTTC TRBJ1-2 TRBV28 few NA
CASTPGIETQYF TGTGCCAGCACCCCGGGGATAGAGACCCAGTACTTC TRBJ2-5 TRBV6-6 few NA
CASSPPEPRTQYF TGTGCCAGCTCACCACCTGAACCTAGGACGCAGTATTTT TRBJ2-3 TRBV18 many NA
CASSPARRQETQYF TGCGCCAGCAGCCCGGCGAGACGCCAAGAGACCCAGTACTTC TRBJ2-5 TRBV5-1 many NA
CASSQDRQGRTEAFF TGTGCCAGCAGCCAAGATCGCCAGGGCCGAACTGAAGCTTTCTTT TRBJ1-1 TRBV4-2 NA NA
CASSEKDSENSPLHF TGTGCCAGCAGTGAAAAGGATTCGGAGAATTCACCCCTCCACTTT TRBJ1-6 TRBV6-4 many NA
CASSLEKSYSYEQYF TGTGCCAGCAGCTTAGAAAAGAGTTACTCCTACGAGCAGTACTTC TRBJ2-7 TRBV7-6 many NA
CASSLDGYQETQYF TGCGCCAGCAGCTTGGACGGGTACCAAGAGACCCAGTACTTC TRBJ2-5 TRBV5-1 few NA
CASSGGGGPSGANVLTF TGTGCCAGCAGCGGGGGCGGCGGACCCTCTGGGGCCAACGTCCTGACTTTC TRBJ2-6 TRBV7-9 NA NA
CASSQTGYGYTF TGTGCCAGCAGCCAAACAGGTTATGGCTACACCTTC TRBJ1-2 TRBV3-1 NA NA
CSAPSGMVSNQPQHF TGCAGTGCCCCGTCCGGGATGGTGAGCAATCAGCCCCAGCATTTT TRBJ1-5 TRBV20-1 NA NA
CSVGDHEQYF TGCAGCGTGGGAGACCACGAGCAGTACTTC TRBJ2-7 TRBV29-1 few NA
CASIGLAGKIGDTDTQYF TGTGCCAGCATTGGACTAGCGGGAAAAATCGGAGACACAGATACGCAGTATTTT TRBJ2-3 TRBV6-1 many TRBD2
CASSPDSGVEQFF TGTGCCAGCAGTCCCGACTCGGGGGTTGAGCAGTTCTTC TRBJ2-1 TRBV6-2/TRBV6-3 few NA
CASSPPGQGNQPQHF TGTGCCAGCTCACCACCGGGACAGGGCAATCAGCCCCAGCATTTT TRBJ1-5 TRBV18 many TRBD1
CSASSQGRGDYGYTF TGCAGTGCTAGCTCTCAGGGACGGGGAGACTATGGCTACACCTTC TRBJ1-2 TRBV20-1 few NA
CSAAPPRGGFF TGCAGTGCTGCTCCTCCGAGGGGGGGATTCTTT TRBJ1-1 TRBV20-1 NA NA
CASSQVGVSTDTQYF TGTGCCAGCAGCCAAGTAGGTGTAAGCACAGATACGCAGTATTTT TRBJ2-3 TRBV3-1 few NA
CSASLLAGRGNEQFF TGCAGTGCTAGTCTACTAGCGGGACGGGGCAATGAGCAGTTCTTC TRBJ2-1 TRBV20-1 NA TRBD2
CASRSGTSSYNEQFF TGTGCCAGCAGATCCGGGACTAGCTCCTACAATGAGCAGTTCTTC TRBJ2-1 TRBV7-2 many TRBD2
CASSPGTGSYNSPLHF TGTGCCAGCAGCCCAGGGACAGGGTCCTATAATTCACCCCTCCACTTT TRBJ1-6 TRBV5-6 many TRBD1
CASSQDMPGQVSAYYNEQFF TGTGCCAGCAGCCAAGATATGCCGGGACAGGTATCAGCCTACTACAATGAGCAGTTCTTC TRBJ2-1 TRBV3-1 many TRBD1
CASKGLESHSNQPQHF TGTGCCAGCAAAGGCCTCGAAAGTCATAGCAATCAGCCCCAGCATTTT TRBJ1-5 TRBV2 many NA